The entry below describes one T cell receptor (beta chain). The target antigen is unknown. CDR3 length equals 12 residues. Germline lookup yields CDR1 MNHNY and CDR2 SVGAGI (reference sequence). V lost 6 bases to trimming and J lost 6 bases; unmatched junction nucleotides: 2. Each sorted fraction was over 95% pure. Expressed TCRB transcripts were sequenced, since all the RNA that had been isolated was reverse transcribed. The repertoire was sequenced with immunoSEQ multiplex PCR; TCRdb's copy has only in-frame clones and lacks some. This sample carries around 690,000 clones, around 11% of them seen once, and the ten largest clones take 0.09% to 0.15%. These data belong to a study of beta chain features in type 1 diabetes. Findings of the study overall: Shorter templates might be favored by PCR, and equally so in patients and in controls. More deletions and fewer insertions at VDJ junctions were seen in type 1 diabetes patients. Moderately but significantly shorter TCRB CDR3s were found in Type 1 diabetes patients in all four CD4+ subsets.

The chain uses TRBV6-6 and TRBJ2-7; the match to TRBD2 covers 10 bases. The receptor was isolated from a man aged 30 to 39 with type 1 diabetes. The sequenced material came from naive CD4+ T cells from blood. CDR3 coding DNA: TGTGCCAGCAGACTAGCGGGAAGCGAGCAGTACTTC. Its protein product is CASRLAGSEQYF.